One sample yielded the 3 T cell receptor beta chains listed below, sequenced in a study of T cells after yellow fever vaccination. Using its own MiXCR run on the 5' RACE reads, TCRdb lists one record per CDR3 protein. Of some 250,000 distinct CDR3 sequences listed, approximately 3.8% are singletons. This material consisted of PBMCs, taken 15 days after the yellow fever booster vaccination. The receptors were gathered from a man between 18 and 35 years old who received the YFV17D yellow fever vaccine.

In its sample, this clonotype was seen many times. This rearrangement joins TRBV5-1 to TRBJ1-1, with D possibly matching TRBD1 (5 bases). The V gene lost 0 bases and the J gene lost 7 bases, with 10 bases spanning the gap. Germline V gene sequence: CDR1 SGHRS, CDR2 YFSETQ. The CDR3 length is 13 residues. The CDR3 DNA sequence: TGCGCCAGCAGCTTGGGGGGGGTAAATGAAGCTTTCTTT. It codes for CASSLGGVNEAFF.

This clonotype was picked up many times. The gene calls are TRBV7-2 and TRBJ1-2; 7 nucleotides align to TRBD1. CDR1 is SGHTA and CDR2 is FQGNSA in the germline V gene. With V trimmed by 8 bases and J by 8 bases, 11 bases remained unmatched. This CDR3 is built from 13 residues. CDR3 region: CASAFQGGDGYTF. The DNA for the CDR3 is TGTGCCAGCGCATTTCAGGGGGGCGACGGCTACACCTTC.

This clonotype was seen ten or more times. The chain uses TRBV12-3 or TRBV12-4 and TRBJ1-5; the match to TRBD1 covers 8 bases. Trimming at V came to 5 bases and at J to 4 bases, leaving 13 bases not matched to a gene. There are 17 residues in the CDR3. DNA of the CDR3: TGTGCCAGCAGTAACTCTCCACCAAACAGGGGGAATCAGCCCCAGCATTTT. Translating gives CASSNSPPNRGNQPQHF.